The source of this TCR beta chain is a study of CD8+ T cells in alopecia areata. Study outcomes and limitations: Clonality was higher in lesional than normal scalp, especially in alopecia totalis/universalis.

RNA extraction and reverse transcription yielded cDNA as sequencing template. Only in-frame clones appear in the TCRdb table, and some are missing; sequencing was by immunoSEQ multiplex PCR. The table includes some 170,000 clones, 65% to 75% detected once. This clone showed up just a few times. Antigen: not known. The V gene's germline CDR1 is SQVTM and CDR2 ANQGSEA. The CDR3 runs to 12 residues. The V and J ends lost 4 bases and 0 bases, in that order; junction bases with no gene match: 0. The clonotype comes from a human donor with alopecia areata. V gene TRBV29-1 combines with J gene TRBJ2-7; 7 bases are a match to TRBD1. Here the sequenced sample was CD8+ T cells sorted from blood, taken at week 0. CDR3: CSVGDSSYEQYF. The CDR3 DNA reads as TGCAGCGTTGGGGACAGCTCCTACGAGCAGTACTTC.